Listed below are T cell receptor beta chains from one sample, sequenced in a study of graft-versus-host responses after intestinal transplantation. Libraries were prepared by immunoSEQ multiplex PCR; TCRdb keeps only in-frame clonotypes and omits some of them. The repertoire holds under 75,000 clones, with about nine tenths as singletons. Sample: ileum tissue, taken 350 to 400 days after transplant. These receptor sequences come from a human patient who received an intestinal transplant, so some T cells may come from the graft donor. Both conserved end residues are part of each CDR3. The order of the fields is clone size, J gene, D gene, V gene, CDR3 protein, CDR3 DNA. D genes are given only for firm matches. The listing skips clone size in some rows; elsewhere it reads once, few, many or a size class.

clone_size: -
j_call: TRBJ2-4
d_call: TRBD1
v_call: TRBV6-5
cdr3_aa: CASSRDREAKNIQYF
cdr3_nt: TGTGCCAGCAGCCGGGACAGGGAGGCCAAAAACATTCAGTACTTC

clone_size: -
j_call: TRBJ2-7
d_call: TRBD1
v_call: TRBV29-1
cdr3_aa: CSVTQGDWEQYF
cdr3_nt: TGCAGCGTTACACAGGGGGATTGGGAGCAGTACTTC

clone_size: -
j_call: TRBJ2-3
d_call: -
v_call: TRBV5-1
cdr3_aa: CASSSAGGATDTQYF
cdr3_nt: TGCGCCAGCAGCTCGGCAGGGGGGGCCACAGATACGCAGTATTTT

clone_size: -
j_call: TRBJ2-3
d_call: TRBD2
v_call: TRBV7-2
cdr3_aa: CASSPSPGGGGKYF
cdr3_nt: TGTGCCAGCAGCCCGTCGCCCGGGGGGGGAGGGAAGTATTTT

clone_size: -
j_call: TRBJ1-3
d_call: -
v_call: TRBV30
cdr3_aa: CAWNAIRGSSGNTIYF
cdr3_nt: TGTGCCTGGAACGCAATACGCGGCTCCTCTGGAAACACCATATATTTT

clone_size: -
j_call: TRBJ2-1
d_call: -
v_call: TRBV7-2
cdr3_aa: CASSPERYNEQFF
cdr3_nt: TGTGCCAGCAGCCCTGAAAGATACAATGAGCAGTTCTTC

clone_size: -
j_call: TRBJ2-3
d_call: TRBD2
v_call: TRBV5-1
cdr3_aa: CASSAGLAGPSTDTQYF
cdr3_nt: TGCGCCAGCAGCGCAGGACTAGCGGGGCCTAGCACAGATACGCAGTATTTT

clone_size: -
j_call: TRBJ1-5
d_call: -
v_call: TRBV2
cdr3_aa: CASDTGIFGNQPQHF
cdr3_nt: TGTGCCAGCGATACAGGGATATTTGGCAATCAGCCCCAGCATTTT

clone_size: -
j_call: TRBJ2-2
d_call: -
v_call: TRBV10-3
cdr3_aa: CAISGASNTGELFF
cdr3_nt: TGTGCCATCAGTGGGGCTTCGAACACCGGGGAGCTGTTTTTT

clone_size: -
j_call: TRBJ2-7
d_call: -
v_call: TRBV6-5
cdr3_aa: CASREQGSYEQYF
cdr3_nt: TGTGCCAGCAGAGAACAGGGTTCGTACGAGCAGTACTTC

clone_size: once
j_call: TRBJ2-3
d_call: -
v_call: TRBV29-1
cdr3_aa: CSAYRASTDTQYF
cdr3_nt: TGCAGCGCTTACAGGGCTAGCACAGATACGCAGTATTTT

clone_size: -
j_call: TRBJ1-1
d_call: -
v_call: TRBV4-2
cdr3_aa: CASSPRTVLLGEAFF
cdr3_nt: TGTGCCAGCAGCCCCAGGACAGTTCTTTTGGGTGAAGCTTTCTTT

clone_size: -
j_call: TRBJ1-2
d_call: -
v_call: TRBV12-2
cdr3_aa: CASRLAQGLPLGGYTF
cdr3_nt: TGTGCAAGTCGCTTAGCCCAGGGACTCCCTTTGGGAGGCTACACCTTC

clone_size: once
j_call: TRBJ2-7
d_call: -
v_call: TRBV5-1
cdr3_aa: CASSLRQGGSGEQYF
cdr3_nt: TGCGCCAGCAGCCTTAGACAGGGAGGGTCTGGAGAGCAGTACTTC

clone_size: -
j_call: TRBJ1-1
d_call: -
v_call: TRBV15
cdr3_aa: CATSRAWSASTEAFF
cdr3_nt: TGTGCCACCAGCAGAGCTTGGTCAGCCTCCACTGAAGCTTTCTTT

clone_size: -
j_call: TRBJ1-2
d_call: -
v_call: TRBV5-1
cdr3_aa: CASSLDSPSGYTF
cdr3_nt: TGCGCCAGCAGCTTGGACTCCCCATCGGGCTACACCTTC

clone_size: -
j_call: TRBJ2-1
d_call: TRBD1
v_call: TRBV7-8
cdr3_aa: CASGTGHVPQFF
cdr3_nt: TGTGCCAGCGGGACAGGGCACGTTCCGCAGTTCTTC

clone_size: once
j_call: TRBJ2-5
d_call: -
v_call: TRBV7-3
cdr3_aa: CASSLSGVRETQYF
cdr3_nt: TGTGCCAGCAGCTTATCCGGGGTTCGAGAGACCCAGTACTTC

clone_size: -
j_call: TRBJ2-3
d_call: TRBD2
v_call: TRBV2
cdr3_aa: CASSEGLAVIPDTQYF
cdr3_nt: TGTGCCAGCAGTGAAGGACTAGCGGTGATTCCAGATACGCAGTATTTT

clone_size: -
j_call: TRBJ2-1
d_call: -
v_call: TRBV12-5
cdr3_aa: CASGLTGPNNEQFF
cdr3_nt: TGTGCTAGTGGTTTGACCGGCCCAAACAATGAGCAGTTCTTC

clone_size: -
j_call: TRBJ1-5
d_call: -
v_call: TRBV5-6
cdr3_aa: CASSLWAGKVRGSNQPQHF
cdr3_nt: TGTGCCAGCAGCTTGTGGGCAGGGAAAGTTCGGGGAAGCAATCAGCCCCAGCATTTT

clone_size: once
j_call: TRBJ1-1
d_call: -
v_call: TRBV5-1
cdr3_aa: CASSSLAVNTEAFF
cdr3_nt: TGCGCCAGCAGCTCCCTCGCCGTGAACACTGAAGCTTTCTTT

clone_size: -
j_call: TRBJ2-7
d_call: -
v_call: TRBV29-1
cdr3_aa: CSVELTEKAYEQYF
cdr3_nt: TGCAGCGTTGAATTGACAGAGAAAGCCTACGAGCAGTACTTC

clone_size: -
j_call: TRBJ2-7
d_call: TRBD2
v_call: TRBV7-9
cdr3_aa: CASSLARAVDTWEGQYF
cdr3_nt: TGTGCCAGCAGCTTAGCCCGGGCCGTTGACACTTGGGAGGGGCAGTACTTC

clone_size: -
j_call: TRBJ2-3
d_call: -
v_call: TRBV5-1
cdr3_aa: CASSTEGPLVADTQYF
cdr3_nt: TGCGCCAGCAGCACGGAGGGACCCCTGGTGGCAGATACGCAGTATTTT

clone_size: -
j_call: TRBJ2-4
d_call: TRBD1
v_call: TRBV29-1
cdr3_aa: CSVQIRDRGLVAKNIQYF
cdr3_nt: TGCAGCGTCCAGATCCGGGACAGGGGGCTGGTGGCCAAAAACATTCAGTACTTC

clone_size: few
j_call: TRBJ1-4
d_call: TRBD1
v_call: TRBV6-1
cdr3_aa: CASSEGRGRTEKLFF
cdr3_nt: TGTGCCAGCAGTGAGGGGAGGGGGCGGACTGAAAAACTGTTTTTT

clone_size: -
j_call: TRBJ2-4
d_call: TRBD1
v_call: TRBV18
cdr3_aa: CASSPIVGQGQHKNIQYF
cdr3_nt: TGTGCCAGCTCACCAATAGTTGGACAGGGACAACACAAAAACATTCAGTACTTC

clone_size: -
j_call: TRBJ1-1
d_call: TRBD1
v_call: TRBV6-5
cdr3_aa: CASSYEGQGMNTEAFF
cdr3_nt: TGTGCCAGCAGTTACGAGGGACAGGGGATGAACACTGAAGCTTTCTTT

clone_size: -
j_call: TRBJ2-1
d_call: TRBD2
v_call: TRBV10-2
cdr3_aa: CASSRLAGAYNEQFF
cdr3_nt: TGCGCCAGCAGCCGACTAGCGGGGGCCTACAATGAGCAGTTCTTC

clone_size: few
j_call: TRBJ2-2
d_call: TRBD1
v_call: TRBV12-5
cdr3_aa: CASGLVQGQGAAGELFF
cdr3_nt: TGTGCTAGTGGTTTGGTACAGGGACAGGGGGCGGCCGGGGAGCTGTTTTTT

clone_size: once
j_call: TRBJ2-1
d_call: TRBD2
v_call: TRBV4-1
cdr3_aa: CASSMGLVTYNEQFF
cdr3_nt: TGCGCCAGCAGCATGGGACTAGTAACCTACAATGAGCAGTTCTTC

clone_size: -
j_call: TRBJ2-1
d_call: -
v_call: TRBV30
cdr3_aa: CAWSHMGPIRDEQFF
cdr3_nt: TGTGCCTGGAGCCACATGGGGCCAATCAGGGATGAGCAGTTCTTC

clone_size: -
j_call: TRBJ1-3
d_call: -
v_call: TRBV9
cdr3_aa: CASSVGANPHSGNTIYF
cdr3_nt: TGTGCCAGCAGCGTAGGGGCTAACCCTCACTCTGGAAACACCATATATTTT

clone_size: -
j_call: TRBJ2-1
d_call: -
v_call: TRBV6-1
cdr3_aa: CASSEDGGGNEQFF
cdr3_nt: TGTGCCAGCAGTGAAGATGGGGGAGGCAATGAGCAGTTCTTC

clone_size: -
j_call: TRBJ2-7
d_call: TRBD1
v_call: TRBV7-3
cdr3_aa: CASSLSGQSYEQYF
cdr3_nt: TGTGCCAGCAGCTTATCGGGACAGTCCTACGAGCAGTACTTC

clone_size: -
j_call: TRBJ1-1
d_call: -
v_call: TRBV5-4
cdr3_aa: CASSLGRGTEAFF
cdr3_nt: TGTGCCAGCAGCCTGGGTCGGGGGACTGAAGCTTTCTTT

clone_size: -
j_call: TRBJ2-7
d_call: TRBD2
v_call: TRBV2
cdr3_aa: CASGRTSGGRTYEQYF
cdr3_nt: TGTGCCAGCGGCCGGACTAGCGGGGGGCGGACCTACGAGCAGTACTTC

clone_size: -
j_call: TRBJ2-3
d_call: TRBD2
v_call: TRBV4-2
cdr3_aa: CASSPGLAGGADTQYF
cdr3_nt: TGTGCCAGCAGCCCAGGACTAGCGGGGGGAGCAGATACGCAGTATTTT

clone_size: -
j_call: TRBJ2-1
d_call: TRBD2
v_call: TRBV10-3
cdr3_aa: CAISGRSGVSYNEQFF
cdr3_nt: TGTGCCATCAGTGGTCGGAGCGGGGTCTCCTACAATGAGCAGTTCTTC

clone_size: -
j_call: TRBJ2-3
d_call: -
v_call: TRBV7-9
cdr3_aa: CASSLGLADTQYF
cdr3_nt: TGTGCCAGCAGCTTAGGGCTAGCAGATACGCAGTATTTT

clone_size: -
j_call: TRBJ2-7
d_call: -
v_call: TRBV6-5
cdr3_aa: CASSYQGPRQQYF
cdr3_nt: TGTGCCAGCAGTTACCAGGGACCCCGGCAGCAGTACTTC

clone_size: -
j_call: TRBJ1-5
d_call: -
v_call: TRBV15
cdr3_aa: CATSSIPGGTEPQHF
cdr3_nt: TGTGCCACCAGCTCCATTCCGGGGGGAACGGAGCCCCAGCATTTT

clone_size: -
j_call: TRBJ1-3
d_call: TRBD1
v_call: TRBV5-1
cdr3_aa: CASSLTGERNTIYF
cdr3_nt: TGCGCCAGCAGCTTGACAGGGGAAAGAAACACCATATATTTT

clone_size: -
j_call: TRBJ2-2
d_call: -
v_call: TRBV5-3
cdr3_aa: CARSSDTGELFF
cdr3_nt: TGTGCCAGAAGCTCTGACACCGGGGAGCTGTTTTTT

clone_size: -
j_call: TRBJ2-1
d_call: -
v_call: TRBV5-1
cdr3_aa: CASSLTRRFYNEQFF
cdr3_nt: TGCGCCAGCAGCTTGACACGTCGGTTCTACAATGAGCAGTTCTTC

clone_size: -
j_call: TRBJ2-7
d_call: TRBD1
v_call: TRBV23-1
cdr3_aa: CASSQLRNGDRALILLSSRYEQYF
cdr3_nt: TGCGCCAGCAGTCAATTAAGGAATGGGGACAGGGCCCTTATCTTATTATCGTCAAGATACGAGCAGTACTTC

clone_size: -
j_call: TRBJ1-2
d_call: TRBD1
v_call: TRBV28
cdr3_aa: CASSLFSSGQGEGYTF
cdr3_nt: TGTGCCAGCAGTTTATTCTCATCGGGACAGGGGGAGGGCTACACCTTC

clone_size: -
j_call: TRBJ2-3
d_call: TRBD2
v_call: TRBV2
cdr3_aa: CASSVSGGTDTQYF
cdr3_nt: TGTGCCAGCAGTGTTAGCGGGGGGACAGATACGCAGTATTTT